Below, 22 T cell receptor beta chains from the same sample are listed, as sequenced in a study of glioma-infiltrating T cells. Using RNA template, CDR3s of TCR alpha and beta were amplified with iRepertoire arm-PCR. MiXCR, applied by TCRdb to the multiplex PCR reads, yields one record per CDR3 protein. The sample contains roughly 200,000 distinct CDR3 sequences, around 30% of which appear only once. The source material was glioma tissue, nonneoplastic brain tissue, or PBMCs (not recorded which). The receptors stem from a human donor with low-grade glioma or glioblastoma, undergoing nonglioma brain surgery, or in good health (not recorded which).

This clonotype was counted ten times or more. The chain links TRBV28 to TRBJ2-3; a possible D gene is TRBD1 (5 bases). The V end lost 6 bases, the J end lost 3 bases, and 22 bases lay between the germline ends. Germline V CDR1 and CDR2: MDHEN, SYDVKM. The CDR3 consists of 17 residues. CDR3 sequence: CASSTDLGLPLTDTQYF. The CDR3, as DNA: TGTGCCAGCAGCACCGACTTGGGGCTCCCCTTGACAGATACGCAGTATTTT.

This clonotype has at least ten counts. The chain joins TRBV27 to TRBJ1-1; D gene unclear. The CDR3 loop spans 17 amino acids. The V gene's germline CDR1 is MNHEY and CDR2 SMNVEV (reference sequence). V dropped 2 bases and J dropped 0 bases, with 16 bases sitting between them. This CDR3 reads CASSLIGSRSMNTEAFF. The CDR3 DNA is TGTGCCAGCAGTTTAATAGGAAGCAGGTCCATGAACACTGAAGCTTTCTTT.

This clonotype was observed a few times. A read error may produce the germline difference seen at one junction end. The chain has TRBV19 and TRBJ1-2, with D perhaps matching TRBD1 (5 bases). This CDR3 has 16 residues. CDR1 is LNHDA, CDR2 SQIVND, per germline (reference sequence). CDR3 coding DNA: TGTGCCAGTAGTCTAGACACGACAGCCAGCAAGGATGGCTACACCTTC. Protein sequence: CASSLDTTASKDGYTF.

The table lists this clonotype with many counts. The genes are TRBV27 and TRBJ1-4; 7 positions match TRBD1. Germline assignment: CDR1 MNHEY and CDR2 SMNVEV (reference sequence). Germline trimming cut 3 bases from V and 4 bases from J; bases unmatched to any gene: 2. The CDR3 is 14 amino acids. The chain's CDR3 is CASSLTGLNEKLFF. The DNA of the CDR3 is TGTGCCAGCAGTTTGACAGGGCTTAATGAAAAACTGTTTTTT.

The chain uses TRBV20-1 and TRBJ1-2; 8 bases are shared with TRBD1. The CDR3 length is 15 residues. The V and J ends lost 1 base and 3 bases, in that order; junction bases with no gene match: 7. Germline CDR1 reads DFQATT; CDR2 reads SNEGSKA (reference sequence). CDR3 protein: CSARAHQGAYYGYTF. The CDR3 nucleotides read TGCAGTGCTAGAGCTCATCAGGGGGCGTACTATGGCTACACCTTC.

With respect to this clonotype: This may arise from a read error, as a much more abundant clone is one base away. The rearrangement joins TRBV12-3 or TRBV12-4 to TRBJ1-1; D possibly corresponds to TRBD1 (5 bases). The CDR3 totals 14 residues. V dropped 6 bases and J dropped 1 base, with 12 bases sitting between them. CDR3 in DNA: TGTGCCAGCAGAACACATGGGGCGAACACTGAAGCTTTCTTT. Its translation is CASRTHGANTEAFF.

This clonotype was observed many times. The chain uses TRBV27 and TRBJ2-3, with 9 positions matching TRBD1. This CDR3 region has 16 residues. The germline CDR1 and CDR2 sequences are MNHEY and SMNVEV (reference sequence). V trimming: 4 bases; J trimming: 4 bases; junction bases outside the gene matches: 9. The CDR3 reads CASSSKPGQGSDTQYF. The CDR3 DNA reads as TGTGCCAGCAGTTCCAAACCGGGACAGGGTTCAGATACGCAGTATTTT.

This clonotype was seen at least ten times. The CDR3 region has the DNA TGTGCCAGCAGTTACGACGGGTCCCCCTCCTACGAGCAGTACTTC. Protein: CASSYDGSPSYEQYF. The chain links TRBV6-5 to TRBJ2-7; no definite D call. Looked up from germline, CDR1 is MNHEY and CDR2 is SVGAGI. The CDR3 has 15 residues. With 2 bases removed from V and 0 bases from J, the gap between germline ends came to 11 bases.

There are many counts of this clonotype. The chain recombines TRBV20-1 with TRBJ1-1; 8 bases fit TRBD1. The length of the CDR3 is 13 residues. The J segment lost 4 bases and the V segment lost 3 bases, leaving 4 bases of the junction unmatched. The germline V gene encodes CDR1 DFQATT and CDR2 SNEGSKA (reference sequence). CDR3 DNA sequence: TGCAGTGCTAGGACAGGGGTAGTCACTGAAGCTTTCTTT. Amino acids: CSARTGVVTEAFF.

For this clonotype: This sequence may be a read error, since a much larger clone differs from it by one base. CDR3 region: CASRHWGDTQYF. The CDR3 nucleotides read TGTGCCAGCAGGCACTGGGGGGATACGCAGTATTTT. The chain uses TRBV14 and TRBJ2-3; the D call may be TRBD1 or TRBD2 (5 bases each). The CDR3 runs to 12 residues. Trimming shortened V by 6 bases and J by 6 bases, and 10 bases separated the two germline ends. Germline V lookup: CDR1 SGHDN, CDR2 FVKESK.

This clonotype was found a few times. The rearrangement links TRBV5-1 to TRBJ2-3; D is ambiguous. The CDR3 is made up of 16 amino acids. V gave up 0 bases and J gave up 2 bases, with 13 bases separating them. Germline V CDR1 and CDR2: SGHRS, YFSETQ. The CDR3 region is CASSLEYRLDTDTQYF. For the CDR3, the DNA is TGCGCCAGCAGCTTGGAGTACCGGCTCGACACAGATACGCAGTATTTT.

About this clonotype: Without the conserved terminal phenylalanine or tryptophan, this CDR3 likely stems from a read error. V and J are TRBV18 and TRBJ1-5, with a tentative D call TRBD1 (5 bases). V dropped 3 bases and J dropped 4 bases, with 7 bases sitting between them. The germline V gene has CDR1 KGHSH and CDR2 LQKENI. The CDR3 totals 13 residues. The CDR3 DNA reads TGTGCCAGCTCACCGGGGGAAAATCAGCCCCAGCATCTT. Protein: CASSPGENQPQHL.

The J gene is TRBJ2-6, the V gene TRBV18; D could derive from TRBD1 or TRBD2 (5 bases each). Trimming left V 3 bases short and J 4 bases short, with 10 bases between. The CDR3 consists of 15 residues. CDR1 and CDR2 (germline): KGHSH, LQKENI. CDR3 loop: CASSPVRDGANVLTF. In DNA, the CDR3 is TGTGCCAGCTCACCGGTCCGGGACGGGGCCAACGTCCTGACTTTC.

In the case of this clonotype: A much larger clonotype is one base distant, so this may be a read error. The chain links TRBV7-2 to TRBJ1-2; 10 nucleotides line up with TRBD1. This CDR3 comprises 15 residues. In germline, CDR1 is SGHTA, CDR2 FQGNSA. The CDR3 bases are TGTGCCGGCAGCTTAGCGCGAGGGACAGGGGTTGGCTACACCTTC. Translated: CAGSLARGTGVGYTF.

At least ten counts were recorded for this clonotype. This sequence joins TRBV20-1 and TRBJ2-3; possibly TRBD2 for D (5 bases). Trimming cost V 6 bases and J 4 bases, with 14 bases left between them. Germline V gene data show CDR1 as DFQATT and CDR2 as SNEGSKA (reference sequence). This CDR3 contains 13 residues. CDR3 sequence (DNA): TGCAGTGCCCCGATAGCCGGGGCAGATACGCAGTATTTT. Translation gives CSAPIAGADTQYF.

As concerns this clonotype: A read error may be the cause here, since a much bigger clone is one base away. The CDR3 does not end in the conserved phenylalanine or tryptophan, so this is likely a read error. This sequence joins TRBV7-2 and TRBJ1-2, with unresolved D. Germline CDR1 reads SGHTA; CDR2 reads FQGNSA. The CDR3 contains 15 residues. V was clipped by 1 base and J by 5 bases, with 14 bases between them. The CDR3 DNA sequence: TGTGCCAGCAGCTTAGGACCGGTCGGTGGTTATGGCTACACCCTC. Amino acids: CASSLGPVGGYGYTL.

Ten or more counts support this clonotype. The CDR3 coding sequence is TGCGCCAGCAGCGGGGTCCGGAGCTCCTACAATGAGCAGTTCTTC. It codes for CASSGVRSSYNEQFF. The rearrangement uses TRBV5-1 and TRBJ2-1; D uncertain. V was shortened by 4 bases and J by 0 bases, with 11 bases between the two germline ends. The germline V gene has CDR1 SGHRS and CDR2 YFSETQ. CDR3 length: 15 amino acids.

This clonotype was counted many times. The CDR3 sequence: CASSYSKEGTSGYEQYF. The DNA for the CDR3 is TGTGCCAGCAGTTACTCGAAGGAAGGGACTAGCGGCTACGAGCAGTACTTC. J is TRBJ2-7 and V is TRBV6-2 or TRBV6-3; 11 bases line up with TRBD2. The length of the CDR3 is 17 residues. Trimming cost V 0 bases and J 3 bases; bases outside gene matches: 7. Germline V gene sequence: CDR1 MNHEY, CDR2 SVGEGT.

CDR3 DNA sequence: TGTGCCAGTAGTATCTCGGAGACCCAGTACTTC. Protein: CASSISETQYF. This chain joins TRBV19 and TRBJ2-5; D unclear. The V gene lost 3 bases and the J gene lost 5 bases, with 4 bases spanning the gap. The CDR3 covers 11 residues. Per germline, CDR1 LNHDA and CDR2 SQIVND (reference sequence).

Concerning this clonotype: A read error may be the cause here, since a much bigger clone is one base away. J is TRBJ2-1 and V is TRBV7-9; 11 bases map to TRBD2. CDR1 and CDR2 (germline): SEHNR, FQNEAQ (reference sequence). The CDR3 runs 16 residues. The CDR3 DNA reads TGTGCCAGCAGCTCGAAACTAGCGGGAGACTACAATGAGCAGCTCTTC. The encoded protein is CASSSKLAGDYNEQLF.

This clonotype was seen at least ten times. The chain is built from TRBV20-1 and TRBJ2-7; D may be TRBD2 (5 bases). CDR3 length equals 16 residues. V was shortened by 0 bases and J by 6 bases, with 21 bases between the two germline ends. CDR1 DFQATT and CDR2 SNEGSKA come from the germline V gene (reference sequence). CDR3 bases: TGCAGTGCTAGAGATGAGGCCCTCGGCGGGCCTAGCGAGCAGTACTTC. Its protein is CSARDEALGGPSEQYF.

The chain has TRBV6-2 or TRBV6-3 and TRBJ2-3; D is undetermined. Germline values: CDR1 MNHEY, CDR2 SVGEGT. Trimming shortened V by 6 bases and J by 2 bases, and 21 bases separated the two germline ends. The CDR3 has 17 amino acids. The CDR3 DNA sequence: TGTGCCAGCAGGGTAGGCCCGGCCCTAATCTACACAGATACGCAGTATTTT. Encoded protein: CASRVGPALIYTDTQYF.